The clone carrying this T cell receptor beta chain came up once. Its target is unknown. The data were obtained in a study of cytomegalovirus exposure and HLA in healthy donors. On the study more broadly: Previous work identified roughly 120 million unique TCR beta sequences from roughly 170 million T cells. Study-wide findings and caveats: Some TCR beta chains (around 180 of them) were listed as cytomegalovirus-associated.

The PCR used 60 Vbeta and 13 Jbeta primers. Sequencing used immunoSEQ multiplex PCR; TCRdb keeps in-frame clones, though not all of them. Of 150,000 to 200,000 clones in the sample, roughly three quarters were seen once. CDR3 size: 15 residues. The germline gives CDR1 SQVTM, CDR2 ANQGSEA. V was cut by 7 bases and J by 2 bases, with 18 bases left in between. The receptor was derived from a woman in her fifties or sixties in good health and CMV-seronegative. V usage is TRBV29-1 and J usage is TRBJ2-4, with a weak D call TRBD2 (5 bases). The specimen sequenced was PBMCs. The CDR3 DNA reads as TGCAGCGCCCTTGGGCCGGGGTCTACCAAAAACATTCAGTACTTC. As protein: CSALGPGSTKNIQYF. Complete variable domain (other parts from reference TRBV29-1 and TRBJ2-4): SAVISQKPSRDICQRGTSLTIQCQVDSQVTMMFWYRQQPGQSLTLIATANQGSEATYESGFVIDKFPISRPNLTFSTLTVSNMSPEDSSIYLCSALGPGSTKNIQYFGAGTRLSVL.